This entry is about one TCR beta chain. This CDR3 region has 15 residues. Deletions cut 0 bases from V and 5 bases from J, with 12 bases between. Germline values: CDR1 SGHRS, CDR2 YFSETQ. This record belongs to a study of CD4+ T cells in melanoma. Repertoires were generated with immunoSEQ multiplex PCR, while TCRdb's copy carries only in-frame clones and drops some. The data show fewer than 20,000 clones, 81% seen once. The sample consisted of cells from a culture (not recorded whether cultured in vitro). The gene calls are TRBV5-1 and TRBJ2-1; maybe TRBD1 (6 bases). This sequence originates from a human donor with melanoma. For the CDR3, the DNA is TGCGCCAGCAGCTTGGAAGGGGGTGTCCACAATGAGCAGTTCTTC. Translating it yields CASSLEGGVHNEQFF.